The 15 T cell receptor beta chains reported below all come from one sample, sequenced in a study of T-cell memory formation after mild COVID-19. Using its own MiXCR run on the 5' RACE reads, TCRdb lists one record per CDR3 protein. The sample gives approximately 340,000 distinct CDR3 sequences, 15% to 20% of which show up once; approximately 20% is in the top ten. Sequencing was done on a sample of PBMCs or a T cell subset sorted from them (not recorded which). Receptors were obtained from a man aged 18 to 30 who had mild COVID-19 (a few samples of this study predate the infection). Cell type and time point are not known.

The chain has TRBV12-5 and TRBJ2-3; D gene ambiguous. Trimming removed 2 bases at V and 2 bases at J, with 5 bases between. This CDR3 is 13 amino acids long. The germline V gene has CDR1 LGHNT and CDR2 FRNRAP. CDR3: CASGLLITDTQYF. The CDR3 DNA sequence: TGTGCTAGTGGTTTGCTTATCACAGATACGCAGTATTTT.

This clonotype has a count of ten or more. The rearrangement joins TRBV7-3 to TRBJ2-6, with 15 bases aligning to TRBD2. Losses at the gene ends were 2 bases for V and 2 bases for J; bases not matched to a gene: 7. Germline values: CDR1 SGHTA, CDR2 FQGTGA. The CDR3 has 20 amino acids. Here the CDR3 DNA reads TGTGCCAGCAGCTTACGCGGGACTAGCGGGGGGAGCACTGGGGCCAACGTCCTGACTTTC. As protein: CASSLRGTSGGSTGANVLTF.

A few counts support this clonotype. This chain connects TRBV7-3 to TRBJ2-3; 7 bases fit TRBD2. V dropped 5 bases and J dropped 1; count of bases not matched to a gene: 6. The germline gives CDR1 SGHTA, CDR2 FQGTGA. The CDR3 is made up of 15 amino acids. CDR3 sequence reads: CASSPVGGGTDTQYF. The CDR3 nucleotides are TGTGCCAGCAGCCCAGTTGGGGGGGGCACAGATACGCAGTATTTT. The complete variable domain, with remaining parts taken from reference TRBV7-3 and TRBJ2-3, reads GAGVSQTPSNKVTEKGKYVELRCDPISGHTALYWYRQSLGQGPEFLIYFQGTGAADDSGLPNDRFFAVRPEGSVSTLKIQRTERGDSAVYLCASSPVGGGTDTQYFGPGTRLTVL.

The chain combines TRBV19 with TRBJ1-2, with 11 bases aligning to TRBD1. Germline V CDR1 and CDR2: LNHDA, SQIVND (reference sequence). The trim removed 9 bases at V and 6 bases at J, leaving 12 bases unmatched. The CDR3 consists of 15 residues. DNA of the CDR3: TGTGCCAGCGAGATCCGGGACAGGGGGACCCATGGCTACACCTTC. Its protein product is CASEIRDRGTHGYTF.

In its sample, this clonotype was seen a few times. This sequence joins TRBV12-3 or TRBV12-4 and TRBJ2-1; 9 bases match TRBD1. With 5 bases clipped from V and 2 bases from J, the junction kept 4 bases outside the gene matches. The CDR3 is made up of 15 amino acids. This chain's CDR3 is CASSTRQGAYNEQFF. In DNA, the CDR3 is TGTGCCAGCAGTACCCGACAGGGGGCCTACAATGAGCAGTTCTTC.

The genes are TRBV6-2 or TRBV6-3 and TRBJ2-3; 9 nucleotides align to TRBD2. The ends lost 6 bases at V and 4 bases at J; junction bases unmatched: 5. CDR1 and CDR2 (germline): MNHEY, SVGEGT. This CDR3 has 14 residues. CDR3 coding DNA: TGTGCCAGCAGAGAAGCGGGGGGCCCAGATACGCAGTATTTT. Residues: CASREAGGPDTQYF.

This clonotype has only a few counts. The rearrangement joins TRBV20-1 to TRBJ1-1, with unresolved D. Germline CDR1 reads DFQATT; CDR2 reads SNEGSKA (reference sequence). The V and J ends lost 2 bases and 1 base respectively, with 8 bases between them. This CDR3 is built from 13 residues. CDR3 coding DNA: TGCAGTGCTAGACTCCGGGGGAACACTGAAGCTTTCTTT. Protein: CSARLRGNTEAFF.

The chain employs TRBV5-1 and TRBJ1-2, with D maybe TRBD1 (5 bases). Trimming removed 4 bases at V and 0 bases at J, with 10 bases between. CDR3 length: 14 residues. Germline V CDR1 and CDR2: SGHRS, YFSETQ. The CDR3 loop is CASSQMTANYGYTF. In DNA, the CDR3 is TGCGCCAGCAGCCAAATGACAGCTAACTATGGCTACACCTTC.

The chain joins TRBV4-1 to TRBJ1-5, with D uncertain. This CDR3 spans 15 amino acids. Trimming took 1 base from V and 3 from J, leaving 10 bases between them. CDR1 MGHRA and CDR2 YSYEKL come from the germline V gene. CDR3 loop: CASSQVQGPNQPQHF. In DNA, the CDR3 is TGCGCCAGCAGCCAAGTCCAAGGGCCCAATCAGCCCCAGCATTTT.

This clonotype turned up a few times. CDR3 protein: CASSYAQTGLTEAFF. As DNA, the CDR3 is TGTGCCAGCAGTTATGCCCAGACAGGCCTCACTGAAGCTTTCTTT. The chain carries TRBV6-2 or TRBV6-3 and TRBJ1-1, with D possibly matching TRBD1 (6 bases). The CDR3 runs to 15 residues. Per germline, CDR1 MNHEY and CDR2 SVGEGT. Deletions cut 3 bases from V and 4 bases from J, with 15 bases between.

This clonotype was recorded many times. The V call is TRBV11-3, the J call TRBJ2-1, with 15 nucleotides matching TRBD2. The V and J ends lost 1 base and 6 bases, in that order; junction bases with no gene match: 1. The CDR3 is 16 amino acids. Germline CDR1 reads SGHNT; CDR2 reads YENEEA. The CDR3 sequence is CASSLGTSGGANEQFF. In DNA, the CDR3 is TGTGCCAGCAGCTTAGGGACTAGCGGGGGGGCCAATGAGCAGTTCTTC.

This chain uses TRBV11-2 with TRBJ1-4; TRBD1 agrees at 8 bases. The CDR3 is 14 residues long. Losses at the gene ends were 4 bases for V and 8 bases for J; bases not matched to a gene: 6. The germline CDR1 and CDR2 sequences are SGHAT and FQNNGV. CDR3 nucleotides: TGTGCCAGCAGCTCGTCAGGGGGCAGGGAAAAACTGTTTTTT. Its protein is CASSSSGGREKLFF.

This clonotype was counted ten times or more. The chain couples TRBV4-1 to TRBJ1-6; D is unclear. Trimming took off 3 bases at V and 15 bases at J, with 21 bases between the two ends. In germline, CDR1 is MGHRA, CDR2 YSYEKL. The CDR3 runs to 15 residues. CDR3 coding DNA: TGCGCCAGCAGCCATCCAGTGGGCGGTCAAGGTGGCCTCCACTTT. This codes for CASSHPVGGQGGLHF.

This clonotype showed up many times. This chain links TRBV4-3 with TRBJ2-7; TRBD2 matches at 10 bases. This CDR3 spans 15 amino acids. The ends lost 2 bases at V and 2 bases at J; junction bases unmatched: 3. Germline CDR1 is LGHNA and CDR2 is YSLEER. The CDR3 protein is CASSQQLAGPYEQYF. CDR3 DNA: TGCGCCAGCAGCCAACAACTAGCGGGGCCCTACGAGCAGTACTTC.

This clonotype was seen only a few times. V usage is TRBV9 and J usage is TRBJ1-3; no reliable D call. V lost 0 bases to trimming and J lost 0 bases, with 7 bases between them. Germline V CDR1 and CDR2: SGDLS, YYNGEE. The length of the CDR3 is 15 residues. This CDR3 is CASSVGGTSGNTIYF. The DNA of the CDR3 is TGTGCCAGCAGCGTAGGAGGAACCTCTGGAAACACCATATATTTT.